These 13 T cell receptor beta chains share one sample of origin, sequenced in a study of T cell repertoires in cytomegalovirus infection. TCRdb analysed the reads with MiXCR anew, one entry per CDR3 protein. The table records approximately 400,000 distinct CDR3 sequences, roughly 31% of them present only once. The sequencing sample was made of PBMCs. Receptor source: a human donor in good health (CMV status not recorded). Some clones in this sample may be carry-over from other donors' samples.

This clonotype was recorded only once. The chain is built from TRBV6-2 or TRBV6-3 and TRBJ2-2; TRBD1 aligns across 9 bases. CDR3 length equals 17 residues. CDR1 and CDR2 from the germline V gene are MNHEY and SVGEGT. The trim removed 6 bases at V and 7 bases at J, leaving 15 bases unmatched. Here the CDR3 DNA reads TGTGCCAGCAGACCCCTAGTACCGGGACAGGGTGGCGGGGAGCTGTTTTTT. It specifies CASRPLVPGQGGGELFF.

J is TRBJ1-5 and V is TRBV12-3 or TRBV12-4; the D is unclear. There are 15 residues in the CDR3. The V and J ends lost 6 bases and 3 bases respectively, with 15 bases between them. This CDR3 reads CASRPGGSNNQPQHF. The DNA of the CDR3 is TGTGCCAGCAGGCCCGGAGGGTCGAACAATCAGCCCCAGCATTTT.

The genes are TRBV4-2 and TRBJ2-6; TRBD1 matches at 7 bases. V shed 6 bases and J 0 bases; nucleotides not matched to a gene: 8. The CDR3 has 17 residues. From germline, CDR1 is LGHNA and CDR2 YNFKEQ. CDR3 bases: TGTGCCAGCAGACGGGACAGCAGGGGCTCTGGGGCCAACGTCCTGACTTTC. Translated, it gives CASRRDSRGSGANVLTF.

This clonotype was picked up many times. This sequence joins TRBV7-2 and TRBJ2-7; 7 bases agree with TRBD2. Losses at the gene ends were 5 bases for V and 3 bases for J; bases not matched to a gene: 7. The CDR3 length is 14 residues. The V gene's germline CDR1 is SGHTA and CDR2 FQGNSA. The CDR3 coding sequence is TGTGCCAGCAGCCCTCGACTAGCCGGCTACGAGCAGTACTTC. This encodes CASSPRLAGYEQYF.

Concerning this clonotype itself: The missing conserved phenylalanine or tryptophan at the end of this CDR3 makes a read error likely. This chain uses TRBV7-9 with TRBJ2-1, with D perhaps matching TRBD1 or TRBD2 (5 bases each). The CDR3 is 15 residues long. Trimming took 1 base from V and 4 from J, leaving 11 bases between them. Germline V lookup: CDR1 SEHNR, CDR2 FQNEAQ (reference sequence). In DNA, the CDR3 is TGTGCCAGCAGCTTAGGGGACGAGGCTTACAATGAGCAGTTCTTA. As protein: CASSLGDEAYNEQFL.

V usage is TRBV4-1 and J usage is TRBJ2-1; 14 nucleotides agree with TRBD2. V shed 3 bases, J shed 1 base, and the junction held 5 bases outside the gene matches. This CDR3 region has 18 residues. The germline V gene encodes CDR1 MGHRA and CDR2 YSYEKL. This chain's CDR3 is CASSHWTSGGTSYNEQFF. As DNA, the CDR3 is TGCGCCAGCAGCCACTGGACTAGCGGGGGGACTTCCTACAATGAGCAGTTCTTC.

The gene calls are TRBV20-1 and TRBJ2-5; TRBD2 matches 8 bases. V gave up 6 bases and J gave up 5 bases; unmatched junction bases: 11. In germline, CDR1 is DFQATT, CDR2 SNEGSKA (reference sequence). There are 14 residues in the CDR3. Here the CDR3 DNA reads TGCAGTGCAACCACTCGGACTAGCAGGGAGACCCAGTACTTC. Protein sequence: CSATTRTSRETQYF.

This clonotype was picked up a small number of times. The chain has TRBV19 and TRBJ1-2, with D possibly being TRBD1 (5 bases). Germline V gene data show CDR1 as LNHDA and CDR2 as SQIVND (reference sequence). This CDR3 comprises 16 residues. Between the trimmed V and J ends, which lost 7 bases and 3 bases, there was a span of 21 bases. DNA for the CDR3: TGTGCCAGTACCCGCCGCGGGCGGGACGGAGACTATGGCTACACCTTC. It codes for CASTRRGRDGDYGYTF.

The chain recombines TRBV7-9 with TRBJ2-7; D might be TRBD2 (5 bases). V shed 5 bases and J shed 6 bases, with 17 bases lying between them. CDR3 length: 14 amino acids. In germline, CDR1 is SEHNR, CDR2 FQNEAQ (reference sequence). This CDR3 reads CASSIGDRGTEQYF. The CDR3 nucleotides read TGTGCCAGCAGCATTGGGGATCGGGGTACCGAGCAGTACTTC. The full variable domain, with the rest looked up from reference TRBV7-9 and TRBJ2-7, is DTGVSQNPRHKITKRGQNVTFRCDPISEHNRLYWYRQTLGQGPEFLTYFQNEAQLEKSRLLSDRFSAERPKGSFSTLEIQRTEQGDSAMYLCASSIGDRGTEQYFGPGTRLTVT.

The chain employs TRBV3-1 and TRBJ2-3, with 9 bases identical to TRBD1. This CDR3 region has 15 residues. V shed 3 bases and J 2 bases; nucleotides not matched to a gene: 3. The germline V gene has CDR1 LGHDT and CDR2 YNNKEL (reference sequence). This CDR3 is CASSHRTGVTDTQYF. DNA of the CDR3: TGTGCCAGCAGCCACAGGACAGGGGTCACAGATACGCAGTATTTT.

This clonotype was picked up a small number of times. This chain joins TRBV20-1 and TRBJ2-7, with 9 bases fitting TRBD1. CDR1 and CDR2 from the germline V gene are DFQATT and SNEGSKA (reference sequence). The CDR3 runs to 14 residues. Trimming removed 3 bases from V and 5 bases from J; junction bases left unmatched: 8. CDR3 residues: CSASRWTGANEQYF. CDR3 in DNA: TGCAGTGCTAGTCGTTGGACAGGGGCCAACGAGCAGTACTTC.

CDR3 protein: CSVELGNTEAFF. The CDR3 nucleotides read TGCAGCGTTGAATTGGGGAACACTGAAGCTTTCTTT. The gene calls are TRBV29-1 and TRBJ1-1, with D hard to call. This CDR3 has 12 amino acids. Germline V gives CDR1 SQVTM, CDR2 ANQGSEA. V was pared by 2 bases and J by 1 base, with 5 bases between.

This clonotype was seen a few times. The chain links TRBV19 to TRBJ2-4, with no clear D. CDR3 length equals 12 residues. CDR1 is LNHDA and CDR2 is SQIVND in the germline V gene (reference sequence). Trimming took off 4 bases at V and 6 bases at J, with 7 bases between the two ends. CDR3 in DNA: TGTGCCAGTAGTAACCCGGGAAACATTCAGTACTTC. Amino acid sequence: CASSNPGNIQYF.